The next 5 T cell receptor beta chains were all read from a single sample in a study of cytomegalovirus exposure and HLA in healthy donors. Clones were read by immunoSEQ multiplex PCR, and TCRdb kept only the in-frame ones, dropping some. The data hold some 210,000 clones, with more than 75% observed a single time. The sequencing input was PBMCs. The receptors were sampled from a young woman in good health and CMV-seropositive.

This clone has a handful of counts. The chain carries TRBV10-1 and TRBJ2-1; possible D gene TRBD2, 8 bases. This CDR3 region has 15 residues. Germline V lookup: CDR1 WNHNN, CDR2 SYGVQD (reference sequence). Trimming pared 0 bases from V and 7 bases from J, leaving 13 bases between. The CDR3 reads CASSESGRGQNEQFF. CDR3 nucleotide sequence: TGCGCCAGCAGTGAGTCCGGGAGGGGACAGAATGAGCAGTTCTTC.

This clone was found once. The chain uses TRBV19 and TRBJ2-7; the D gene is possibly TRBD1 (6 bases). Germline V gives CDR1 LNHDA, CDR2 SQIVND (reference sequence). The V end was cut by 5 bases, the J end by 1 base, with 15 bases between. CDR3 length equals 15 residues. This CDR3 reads CASSPRGRGSYEQYF. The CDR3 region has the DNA TGTGCCAGTAGTCCTCGGGGCAGGGGATCCTACGAGCAGTACTTC.

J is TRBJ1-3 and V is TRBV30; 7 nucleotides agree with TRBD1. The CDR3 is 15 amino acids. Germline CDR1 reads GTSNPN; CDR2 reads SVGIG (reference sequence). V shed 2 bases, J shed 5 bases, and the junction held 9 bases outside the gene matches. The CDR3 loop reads CAWSPPPTGRNTIYF. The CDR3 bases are TGTGCCTGGAGTCCCCCCCCGACAGGGCGAAACACCATATATTTT.

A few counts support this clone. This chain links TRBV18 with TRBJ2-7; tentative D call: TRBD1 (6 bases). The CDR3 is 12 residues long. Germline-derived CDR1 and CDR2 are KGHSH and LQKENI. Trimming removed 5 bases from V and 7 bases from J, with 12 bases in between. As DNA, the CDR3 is TGTGCCAGCTCAGTTCAGGGGAGAGAGCAGTACTTC. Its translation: CASSVQGREQYF.

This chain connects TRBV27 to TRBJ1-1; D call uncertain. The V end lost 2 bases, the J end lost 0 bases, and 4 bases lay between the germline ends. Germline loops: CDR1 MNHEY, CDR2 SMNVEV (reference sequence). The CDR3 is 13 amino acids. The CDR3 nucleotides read TGTGCCAGCAGTTTACACATGAACACTGAAGCTTTCTTT. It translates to CASSLHMNTEAFF.